The 10 T cell receptor beta chains below come from one sample, sequenced in a study of blood T cell repertoires in COVID-19. TCRdb's copy holds only in-frame clones and misses some; the assay was immunoSEQ multiplex PCR. The table shows 87,000 or so clones, with about 88% occurring only once. Material for sequencing was peripheral blood. The source of these receptors is a man aged 35-49 years with acute or convalescent COVID-19.

The gene calls are TRBV3-1 (or the pseudogene TRBV3-2) and TRBJ1-6; maybe TRBD1 (5 bases). The germline V and J ends were trimmed by 1 base and 7 bases, with 11 bases remaining between them. There are 15 residues in the CDR3. In germline, CDR1 is LGHDT, CDR2 YNNKEL (reference sequence). The CDR3 DNA reads as TGTGCCAGCAGCCAAGTGGCGGGGGGGAATTCACCCCTCCACTTT. Its protein product is CASSQVAGGNSPLHF.

The V gene is TRBV3-1 (or the pseudogene TRBV3-2), the J gene TRBJ2-1, with 8 bases that match TRBD2. The ends lost 2 bases at V and 6 bases at J; junction bases unmatched: 21. The V gene's germline CDR1 is LGHDT and CDR2 YNNKEL (reference sequence). The CDR3 sequence is 20 residues long. The chain's CDR3 is CASSQSLGARGSGAPNEQFF. DNA of the CDR3: TGTGCCAGCAGCCAAAGTCTAGGGGCGAGGGGTAGCGGGGCCCCCAATGAGCAGTTCTTC.

This chain links TRBV7-2 with TRBJ2-3; a weak D match, TRBD1 (7 bases). V was cut by 6 bases and J by 6 bases, with 19 bases left in between. The CDR3 sequence is 15 residues long. Germline loops: CDR1 SGHTA, CDR2 FQGNSA. The chain's CDR3 is CASRNRGRDLDTQYF. The DNA of the CDR3 is TGTGCCAGCAGAAACAGGGGCCGGGACTTGGATACGCAGTATTTT. Drawing the rest from reference TRBV7-2 and TRBJ2-3, the complete variable domain is GAGVSQSPSNKVTEKGKDVELRCDPISGHTALYWYRQSLGQGLEFLIYFQGNSAPDKSGLPSDRFSAERTGGSVSTLTIQRTQQEDSAVYLCASRNRGRDLDTQYFGPGTRLTVL.

About this clone: Other nucleotide sequences from this sample produce the same CDR3. The chain has TRBV6-4 and TRBJ1-2; possibly TRBD1 for D (6 bases). Germline CDR1 and CDR2: MRHNA and SNTAGT. This CDR3 region has 13 residues. With 6 bases removed from V and 0 bases from J, the gap between germline ends came to 8 bases. CDR3 in amino acids: CASRGGTNYGYTF. The CDR3, as DNA: TGTGCCAGCAGAGGGGGAACTAACTATGGCTACACCTTC.

The chain combines TRBV19 with TRBJ1-1; the D gene is possibly TRBD1 (6 bases). The germline V gene encodes CDR1 LNHDA and CDR2 SQIVND (reference sequence). Trimming took off 4 bases at V and 3 bases at J, with 15 bases between the two ends. This CDR3 contains 15 residues. CDR3 DNA: TGTGCCAGTAGTACGGGGGGGCTTAGTGACACTGAAGCTTTCTTT. This codes for CASSTGGLSDTEAFF.

CDR3 protein: CASRRRIGGDEQYF. In nucleotides, the CDR3 is TGTGCCAGCAGAAGGCGGATAGGGGGGGACGAGCAGTACTTC. This rearrangement joins TRBV5-8 to TRBJ2-7; TRBD2 might be the D (7 bases). The CDR3 is 14 amino acids. Between the trimmed V and J ends, which lost 5 bases and 5 bases, there was a span of 17 bases. Looked up from germline, CDR1 is SGHTS and CDR2 is YDEGEE.

The V and J genes are TRBV7-9 and TRBJ2-1; D possibly corresponds to TRBD2 (5 bases). Germline CDR1 SEHNR, CDR2 FQNEAQ (reference sequence). This CDR3 has 13 residues. Trimming removed 2 bases from V and 6 bases from J, with 8 bases in between. CDR3 sequence (DNA): TGTGCCAGCAGCTTATCTAGCATCAATGAGCAGTTCTTC. It encodes CASSLSSINEQFF. The full variable domain, with the rest looked up from reference TRBV7-9 and TRBJ2-1, is DTGVSQNPRHKITKRGQNVTFRCDPISEHNRLYWYRQTLGQGPEFLTYFQNEAQLEKSRLLSDRFSAERPKGSFSTLEIQRTEQGDSAMYLCASSLSSINEQFFGPGTRLTVL.

V is TRBV5-1 and J is TRBJ2-1; 9 bases fit TRBD1. Germline lookup yields CDR1 SGHRS and CDR2 YFSETQ. V shed 1 base and J 2 bases; nucleotides not matched to a gene: 4. This CDR3 is built from 16 residues. The CDR3 bases are TGCGCCAGCAGCTTGAGGACAGGGGAAACCTACAATGAGCAGTTCTTC. The encoded protein is CASSLRTGETYNEQFF.

The V and J genes are TRBV29-1 and TRBJ1-1, with D unclear. The CDR3 totals 11 residues. V was pared by 8 bases and J by 2 bases, with 9 bases between. From germline, CDR1 is SQVTM and CDR2 ANQGSEA. The CDR3 spells CSSVLNTEAFF. CDR3 coding DNA: TGCAGCTCTGTTCTCAACACTGAAGCTTTCTTT.

The chain uses TRBV2 and TRBJ2-7; 11 bases are shared with TRBD2. CDR3 size: 15 residues. In germline, CDR1 is SNHLY, CDR2 FYNNEI. After removal of 8 bases from V and 1 base from J, the junction contained 7 bases not matched to a gene. CDR3 loop: CASLPGTSGSYEQYF. The CDR3 DNA reads as TGTGCCAGCCTCCCCGGGACTAGCGGATCCTACGAGCAGTACTTC. The entire variable domain, with the rest obtained from reference TRBV2 and TRBJ2-7, is as follows: EPEVTQTPSHQVTQMGQEVILRCVPISNHLYFYWYRQILGQKVEFLVSFYNNEISEKSEIFDDQFSVERPDGSNFTLKIRSTKLEDSAMYFCASLPGTSGSYEQYFGPGTRLTVT.